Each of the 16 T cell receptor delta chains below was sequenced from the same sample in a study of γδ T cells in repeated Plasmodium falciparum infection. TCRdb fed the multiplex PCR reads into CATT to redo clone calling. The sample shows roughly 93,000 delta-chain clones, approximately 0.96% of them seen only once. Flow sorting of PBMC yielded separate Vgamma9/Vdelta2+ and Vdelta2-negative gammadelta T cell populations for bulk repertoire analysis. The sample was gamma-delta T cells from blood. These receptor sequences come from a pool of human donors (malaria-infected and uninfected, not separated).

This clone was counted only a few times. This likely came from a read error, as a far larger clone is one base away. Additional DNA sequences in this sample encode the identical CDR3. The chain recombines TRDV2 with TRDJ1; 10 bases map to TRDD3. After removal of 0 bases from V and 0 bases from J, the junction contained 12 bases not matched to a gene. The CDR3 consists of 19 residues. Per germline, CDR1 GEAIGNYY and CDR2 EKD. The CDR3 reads CACDTVGQATGGYTDKLIF. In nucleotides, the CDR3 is TGTGCCTGTGACACCGTTGGGCAAGCTACTGGGGGATACACCGATAAACTCATCTTT.

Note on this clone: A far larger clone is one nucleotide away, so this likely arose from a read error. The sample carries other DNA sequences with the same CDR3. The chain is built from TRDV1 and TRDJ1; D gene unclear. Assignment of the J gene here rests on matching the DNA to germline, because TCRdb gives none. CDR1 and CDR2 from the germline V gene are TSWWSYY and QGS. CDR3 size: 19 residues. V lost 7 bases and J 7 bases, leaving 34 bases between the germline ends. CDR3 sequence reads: CALASALRLGAPPAGKLIF. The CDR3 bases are TGTGCTCTTGCGTCAGCACTTCGTCTCGGGGCCCCTCCTGCGGGTAAACTCATCTTT.

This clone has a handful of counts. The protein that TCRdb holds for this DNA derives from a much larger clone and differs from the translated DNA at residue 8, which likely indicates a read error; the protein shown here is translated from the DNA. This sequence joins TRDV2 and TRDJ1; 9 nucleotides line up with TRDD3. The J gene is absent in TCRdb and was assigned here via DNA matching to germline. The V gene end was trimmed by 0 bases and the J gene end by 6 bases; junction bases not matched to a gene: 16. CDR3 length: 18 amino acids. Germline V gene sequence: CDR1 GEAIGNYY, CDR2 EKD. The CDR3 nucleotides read TGTGCCTGTGACACCGTGGGAGGGGATACGATGACTCGGTATAAACTCATCTTT. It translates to CACDTVGGDTMTRYKLIF.

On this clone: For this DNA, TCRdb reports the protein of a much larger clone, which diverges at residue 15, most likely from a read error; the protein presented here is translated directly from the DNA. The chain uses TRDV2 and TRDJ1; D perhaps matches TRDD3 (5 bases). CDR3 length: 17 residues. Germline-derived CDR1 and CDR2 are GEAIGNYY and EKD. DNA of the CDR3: TGTGCCTGTGACACCGTCGGGGGTCCCCTCTACACCGATAAACCCATCTTT. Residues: CACDTVGGPLYTDKPIF.

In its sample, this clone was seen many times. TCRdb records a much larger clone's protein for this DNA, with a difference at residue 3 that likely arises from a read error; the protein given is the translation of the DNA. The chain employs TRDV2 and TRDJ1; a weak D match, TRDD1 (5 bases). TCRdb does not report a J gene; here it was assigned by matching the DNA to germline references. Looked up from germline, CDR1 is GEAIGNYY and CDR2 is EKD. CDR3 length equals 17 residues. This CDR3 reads CARDEINPQLHTDKLIF. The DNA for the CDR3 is TGTGCCCGTGACGAAATTAATCCCCAACTCCACACCGATAAACTCATCTTT.

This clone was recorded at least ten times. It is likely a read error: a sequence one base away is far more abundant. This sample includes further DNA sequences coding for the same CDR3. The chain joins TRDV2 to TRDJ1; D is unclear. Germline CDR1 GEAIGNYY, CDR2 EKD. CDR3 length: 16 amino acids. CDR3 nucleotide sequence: TGTGCCTGCGACACCCACCTGACAAAAAACACCGATAAACTCATCTTT. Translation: CACDTHLTKNTDKLIF.

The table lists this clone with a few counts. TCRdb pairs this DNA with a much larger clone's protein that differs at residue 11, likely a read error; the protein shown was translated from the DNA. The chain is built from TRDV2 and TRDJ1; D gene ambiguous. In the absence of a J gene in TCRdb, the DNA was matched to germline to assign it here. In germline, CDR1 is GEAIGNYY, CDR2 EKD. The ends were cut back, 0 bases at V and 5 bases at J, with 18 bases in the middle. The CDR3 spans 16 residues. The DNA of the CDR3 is TGTGCCTGTGACACCGGTCGGAGGGCAGGCATAGATAAACTCATCTTT. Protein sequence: CACDTGRRAGIDKLIF.

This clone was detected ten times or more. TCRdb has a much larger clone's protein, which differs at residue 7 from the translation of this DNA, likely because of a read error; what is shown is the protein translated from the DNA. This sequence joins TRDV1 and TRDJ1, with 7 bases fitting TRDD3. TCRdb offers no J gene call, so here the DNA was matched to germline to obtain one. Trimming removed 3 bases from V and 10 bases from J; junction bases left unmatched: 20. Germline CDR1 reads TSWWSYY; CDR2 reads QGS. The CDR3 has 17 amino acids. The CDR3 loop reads CALGEPPPSLGEARLIF. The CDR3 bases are TGTGCTCTTGGGGAGCCTCCCCCTTCTTTGGGGGAGGCCAGACTCATCTTT.

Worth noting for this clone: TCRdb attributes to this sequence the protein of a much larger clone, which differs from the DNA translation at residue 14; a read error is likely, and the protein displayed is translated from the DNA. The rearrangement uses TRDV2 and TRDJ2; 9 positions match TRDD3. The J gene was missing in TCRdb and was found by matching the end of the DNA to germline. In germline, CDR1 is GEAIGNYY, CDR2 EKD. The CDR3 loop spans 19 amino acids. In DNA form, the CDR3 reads TGTGCCTGTGACACGGCGACTGGGGGAGATACAGGATTGATAGCACAACTCTTCTTT. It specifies CACDTATGGDTGLIAQLFF.

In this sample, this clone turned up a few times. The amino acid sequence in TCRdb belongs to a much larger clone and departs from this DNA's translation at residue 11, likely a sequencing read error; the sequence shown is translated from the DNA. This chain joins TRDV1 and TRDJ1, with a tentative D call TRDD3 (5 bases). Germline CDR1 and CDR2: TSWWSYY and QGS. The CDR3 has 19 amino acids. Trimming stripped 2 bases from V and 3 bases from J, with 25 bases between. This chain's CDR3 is CALGEKGWRWRIGADKLIF. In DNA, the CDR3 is TGTGCTCTTGGGGAAAAGGGATGGCGCTGGAGGATAGGAGCCGATAAACTCATCTTT.

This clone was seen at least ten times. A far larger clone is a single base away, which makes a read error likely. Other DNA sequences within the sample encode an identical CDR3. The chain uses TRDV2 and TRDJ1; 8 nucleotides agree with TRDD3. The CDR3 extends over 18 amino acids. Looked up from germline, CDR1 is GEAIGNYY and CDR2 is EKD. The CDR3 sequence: CACDTVSRLGGGTDKLIF. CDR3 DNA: TGTGCCTGTGACACCGTTTCCCGACTGGGGGGGGGCACCGACAAACTCATCTTT.

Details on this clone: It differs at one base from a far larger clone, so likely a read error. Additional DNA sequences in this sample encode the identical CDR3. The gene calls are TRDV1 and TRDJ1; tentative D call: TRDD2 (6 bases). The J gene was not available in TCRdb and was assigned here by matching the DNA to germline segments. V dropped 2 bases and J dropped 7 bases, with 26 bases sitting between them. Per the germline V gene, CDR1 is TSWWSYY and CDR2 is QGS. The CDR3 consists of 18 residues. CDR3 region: CALGEAFFLDGRGGKLIF. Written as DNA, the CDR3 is TGTGCTCTTGGGGAAGCCTTCTTCCTCGATGGGAGAGGGGGTAAACTCATCTTT.

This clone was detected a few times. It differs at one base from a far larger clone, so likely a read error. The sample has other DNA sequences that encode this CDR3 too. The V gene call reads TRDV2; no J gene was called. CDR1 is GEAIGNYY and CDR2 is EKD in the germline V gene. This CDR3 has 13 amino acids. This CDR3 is CACDFLRDDKLIF. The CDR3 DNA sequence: TGTGCCTGTGACTTCCTCCGGGATGATAAACTTATCTTT.

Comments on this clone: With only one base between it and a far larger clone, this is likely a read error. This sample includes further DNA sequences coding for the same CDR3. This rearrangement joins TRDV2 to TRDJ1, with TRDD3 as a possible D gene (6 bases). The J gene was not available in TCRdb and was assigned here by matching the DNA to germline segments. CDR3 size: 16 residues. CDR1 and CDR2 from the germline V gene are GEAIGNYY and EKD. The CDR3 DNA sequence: TGTGCCTGCGACACCCTGGGGAACCGGTACACCGATAAACTCATCTTT. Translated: CACDTLGNRYTDKLIF.

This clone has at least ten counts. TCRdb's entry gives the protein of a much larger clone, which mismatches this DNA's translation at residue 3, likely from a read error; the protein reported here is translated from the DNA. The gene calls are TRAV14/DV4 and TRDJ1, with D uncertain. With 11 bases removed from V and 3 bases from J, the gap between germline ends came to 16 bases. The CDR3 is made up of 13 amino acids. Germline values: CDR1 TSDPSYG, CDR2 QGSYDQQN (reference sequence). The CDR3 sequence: CAALIRVADKLIF. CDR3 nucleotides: TGTGCAGCCCTTATCCGGGTAGCCGATAAACTCATCTTT.

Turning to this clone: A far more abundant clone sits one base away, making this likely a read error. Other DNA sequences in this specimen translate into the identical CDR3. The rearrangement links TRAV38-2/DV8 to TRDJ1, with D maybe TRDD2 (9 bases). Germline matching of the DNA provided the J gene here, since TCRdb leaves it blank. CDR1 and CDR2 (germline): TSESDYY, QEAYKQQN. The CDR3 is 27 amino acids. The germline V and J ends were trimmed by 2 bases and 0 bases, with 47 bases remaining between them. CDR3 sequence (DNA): TGTGCTTATAGGAGTCGGGGGGGGAAAACCTTCCTACGCGCTCTCCGTACTGGGGGCCCTCACACCGATAAACTCATCTTT. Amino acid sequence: CAYRSRGGKTFLRALRTGGPHTDKLIF.